This T cell receptor (beta chain) was found in a study of cytomegalovirus exposure and HLA in healthy donors. Germline CDR1 LNHNV, CDR2 YYDKDF (reference sequence). CDR3 length: 17 amino acids. Trimming shortened V by 3 bases and J by 0 bases, and 17 bases separated the two germline ends. Concerning this clone: What it binds is unknown.

A multiplex PCR was run with 60 Vbeta primers and 13 Jbeta primers. Using immunoSEQ multiplex PCR, the repertoire was profiled, and TCRdb retains in-frame clones only, with some absent. The data contain approximately 220,000 clones, more than 75% of them singletons. Study results and caveats: Some TCR beta chains (around 180 of them) were listed as cytomegalovirus-associated. It was shown in a later analysis that HLA-associated TCR beta chains were more clonally expanded than other, equally common chains.

This chain joins TRBV15 and TRBJ1-1, with D perhaps TRBD1 (5 bases). The specimen sequenced was PBMCs. This receptor was obtained from a man aged 40-55 years in good health and CMV-seropositive. The CDR3 region is CATSSRPKRGMNTEAFF. The DNA for the CDR3 is TGTGCCACCAGCAGTCGCCCCAAGCGGGGGATGAACACTGAAGCTTTCTTT.